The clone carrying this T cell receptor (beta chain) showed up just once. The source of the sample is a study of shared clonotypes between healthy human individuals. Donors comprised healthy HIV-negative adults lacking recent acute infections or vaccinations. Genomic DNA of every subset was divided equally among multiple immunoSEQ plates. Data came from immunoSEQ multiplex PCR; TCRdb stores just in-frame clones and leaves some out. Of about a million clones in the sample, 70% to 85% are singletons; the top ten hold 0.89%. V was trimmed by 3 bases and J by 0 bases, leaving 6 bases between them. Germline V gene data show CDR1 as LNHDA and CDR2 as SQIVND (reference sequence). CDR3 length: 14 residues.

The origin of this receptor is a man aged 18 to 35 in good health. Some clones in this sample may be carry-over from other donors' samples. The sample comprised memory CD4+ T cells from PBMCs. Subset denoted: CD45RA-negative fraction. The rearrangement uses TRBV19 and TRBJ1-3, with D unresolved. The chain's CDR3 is CASSIENSGNTIYF. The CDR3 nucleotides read TGTGCCAGTAGTATCGAGAACTCTGGAAACACCATATATTTT.